This TCR beta chain was captured by sequencing in a study of T-cell reconstitution after alpha-beta-depleted transplantation in children. The germline gives CDR1 SGHAT, CDR2 FQNNGV. The V gene lost 1 base and the J gene lost 2 bases, with 14 bases spanning the gap. This CDR3 has 16 residues. Molecular barcoding with unique molecular identifiers was used for the TCRbeta library. Each CDR3 protein is one row after TCRdb ran MiXCR on the PCR reads. The sample lists around 200,000 distinct CDR3 sequences; approximately 9% were seen once. The sample consisted of PBMCs from the stem cell graft donor, taken from the stem cell graft. J is TRBJ1-1 and V is TRBV11-2; maybe TRBD1 (5 bases). The sequence derives from a human donor who donated a stem cell graft to a child with acute lymphoblastic leukemia. The CDR3 nucleotides are TGTGCCAGCAGCTTAGTTACTAAGGGGCCTAACACTGAAGCTTTCTTT. Translated, it gives CASSLVTKGPNTEAFF.